The rows below give T cell receptor beta chains drawn from one sample of a study of T cell repertoires in cytomegalovirus infection. TCRdb itself ran the reads through MiXCR, one entry per CDR3 protein. The sample has about 130,000 distinct CDR3 sequences, more than 7% seen once. Material: PBMCs. The receptors stem from a human donor in good health (CMV status not recorded). Some clones in this sample may be carry-over from other donors' samples. Each CDR3 is given with its conserved first and last residue. The D gene is left open where the match is weak. Part of the rows lack a size; the others show once, few, many or a class for expanded clones.

CDR3: CASSILQYGYTF
DNA: TGTGCCAGCAGTATCCTACAGTATGGCTACACCTTC
V: TRBV28
D: -
J: TRBJ1-2
size: many

CDR3: CAISESTDYYGYTF
DNA: TGTGCCATCAGTGAGTCGACAGATTACTATGGCTACACCTTC
V: TRBV10-3
D: -
J: TRBJ1-2
size: -

CDR3: CASSSRDKVNSPLHF
DNA: TGTGCCAGCAGCTCACGGGACAAGGTCAATTCACCCCTCCACTTT
V: TRBV7-2
D: -
J: TRBJ1-6
size: many

CDR3: CASSQSRDFESTDTQYF
DNA: TGTGCCAGCAGCCAAAGTCGGGACTTCGAAAGCACAGATACGCAGTATTTT
V: TRBV14
D: -
J: TRBJ2-3
size: many

CDR3: CSVVGTIENIQYF
DNA: TGCAGCGTTGTGGGGACAATCGAAAACATTCAGTACTTC
V: TRBV29-1
D: -
J: TRBJ2-4
size: many

CDR3: CSGGGGGENIQYF
DNA: TGCAGCGGCGGGGGAGGGGGCGAAAACATTCAGTACTTC
V: TRBV29-1
D: -
J: TRBJ2-4
size: many

CDR3: CASSLVAGEAEQYF
DNA: TGTGCCAGCAGCTTAGTAGCGGGGGAGGCCGAGCAGTACTTC
V: TRBV7-2
D: TRBD2
J: TRBJ2-7
size: many

CDR3: CASSYSDSLSGNTIYF
DNA: TGTGCCAGCAGTTACTCGGACAGTCTCTCTGGAAACACCATATATTTT
V: TRBV6-5
D: -
J: TRBJ1-3
size: -

CDR3: CASSLSGEPYNEQFF
DNA: TGTGCCAGCAGCTTATCTGGGGAACCTTACAATGAGCAGTTCTTC
V: TRBV7-2
D: -
J: TRBJ2-1
size: medium-sized

CDR3: CASSEERGWSTEAFF
DNA: TGTGCCAGCAGTGAAGAGAGGGGTTGGAGCACTGAAGCTTTCTTT
V: TRBV2
D: -
J: TRBJ1-1
size: -

CDR3: CASSFGGGIDTQYF
DNA: TGTGCCAGCAGTTTCGGCGGGGGTATCGATACGCAGTATTTT
V: TRBV12-3/TRBV12-4
D: TRBD2
J: TRBJ2-3
size: many

CDR3: CASSRLAGGTDMQYF
DNA: TGCGCCAGCAGTCGACTAGCGGGGGGCACAGATATGCAGTATTTT
V: TRBV5-1
D: TRBD2
J: TRBJ2-3
size: -

CDR3: CASSPEAGGIYNEQFF
DNA: TGCGCCAGCAGCCCCGAAGCGGGGGGGATATACAATGAGCAGTTCTTC
V: TRBV4-1
D: TRBD2
J: TRBJ2-1
size: -

CDR3: CASSIRGMGGRSNQPQHF
DNA: TGTGCCAGTAGTATAAGGGGTATGGGCGGAAGAAGCAATCAGCCCCAGCATTTT
V: TRBV19
D: -
J: TRBJ1-5
size: many

CDR3: CASSFSPGQGTRSGNTIYF
DNA: TGCGCCAGCAGCTTTAGCCCGGGACAGGGGACTCGCTCTGGAAACACCATATATTTT
V: TRBV5-1
D: TRBD1
J: TRBJ1-3
size: many

CDR3: CASSLPLGNTEAFF
DNA: TGTGCCAGCAGTCTCCCCTTAGGGAACACTGAAGCTTTCTTT
V: TRBV28
D: -
J: TRBJ1-1
size: few

CDR3: CASSPRLGPETQYF
DNA: TGTGCCAGCAGCCCTCGACTAGGCCCAGAGACCCAGTACTTC
V: TRBV5-4
D: -
J: TRBJ2-5
size: many

CDR3: CASSSHSTYSNQPQHF
DNA: TGTGCCAGCAGCTCCCATTCTACTTATAGCAATCAGCCCCAGCATTTT
V: TRBV7-2
D: -
J: TRBJ1-5
size: many

CDR3: CASSPNTGELFF
DNA: TGTGCCAGCAGTCCCAACACCGGGGAGCTGTTTTTT
V: TRBV12-3/TRBV12-4
D: -
J: TRBJ2-2
size: many

CDR3: CATSRNQGGSYNSPLHF
DNA: TGTGCCACCAGCAGAAATCAGGGGGGGTCCTATAATTCACCCCTCCACTTT
V: TRBV15
D: TRBD1
J: TRBJ1-6
size: many

CDR3: CASSEGTGNTEAFF
DNA: TGCGCCAGCAGCGAAGGGACAGGGAACACTGAAGCTTTCTTT
V: TRBV5-1
D: TRBD1
J: TRBJ1-1
size: many

CDR3: CASSQGTGGGYTF
DNA: TGTGCCAGCAGCCAAGGGACAGGGGGTGGCTACACCTTC
V: TRBV6-5
D: TRBD1
J: TRBJ1-2
size: many

CDR3: CASTGRYNTGELFF
DNA: TGTGCCAGCACAGGGAGATACAACACCGGGGAGCTGTTTTTT
V: TRBV12-3/TRBV12-4
D: -
J: TRBJ2-2
size: many

CDR3: CASSYGTMAFF
DNA: TGTGCCAGCAGTTACGGCACTATGGCTTTCTTT
V: TRBV6-5
D: -
J: TRBJ1-1
size: few

CDR3: CASRPKPGSGGAIYNEQFF
DNA: TGTGCCAGCAGACCTAAACCGGGTAGCGGGGGGGCAATATACAATGAGCAGTTCTTC
V: TRBV5-4
D: TRBD2
J: TRBJ2-1
size: many

CDR3: CASKGGARAFF
DNA: TGCGCCAGCAAAGGAGGGGCAAGGGCTTTCTTT
V: TRBV23-1
D: -
J: TRBJ1-1
size: many

CDR3: CASSQEIRPREKLFF
DNA: TGTGCCAGCAGCCAAGAGATAAGGCCGCGTGAAAAACTGTTTTTT
V: TRBV14
D: -
J: TRBJ1-4
size: few

CDR3: CASSLSPTGDTEAFF
DNA: TGTGCCAGCAGCCTCTCCCCGACAGGAGACACTGAAGCTTTCTTT
V: TRBV5-6
D: -
J: TRBJ1-1
size: many

CDR3: CASSLAAGGPEPQHF
DNA: TGTGCCAGCAGCTTAGCGGCAGGGGGTCCGGAGCCCCAGCATTTT
V: TRBV7-9
D: TRBD1
J: TRBJ1-5
size: many

CDR3: CASSLKWYEQYF
DNA: TGTGCCAGCAGCTTAAAGTGGTACGAGCAGTACTTC
V: TRBV7-8
D: -
J: TRBJ2-7
size: many

CDR3: CASSVGWRGTEAFF
DNA: TGTGCCAGCAGTGTAGGTTGGAGGGGCACTGAAGCTTTCTTT
V: TRBV2
D: -
J: TRBJ1-1
size: many

CDR3: CASSYSLTSNTEAFF
DNA: TGTGCCAGCAGTTACTCGCTGACGTCGAACACTGAAGCTTTCTTT
V: TRBV6-5
D: -
J: TRBJ1-1
size: many

CDR3: CASREQRGSNTGELFF
DNA: TGTGCCAGCAGAGAGCAGCGGGGGTCGAACACCGGGGAGCTGTTTTTT
V: TRBV7-8
D: TRBD2
J: TRBJ2-2
size: many

CDR3: CASSQTHANRGRTDTQYF
DNA: TGCGCCAGCAGCCAGACACACGCTAACAGGGGGCGCACAGATACGCAGTATTTT
V: TRBV4-1
D: TRBD1
J: TRBJ2-3
size: many

CDR3: CASSLIFARDNQPQHF
DNA: TGTGCCAGCAGTTTAATATTCGCGCGGGACAATCAGCCCCAGCATTTT
V: TRBV28
D: -
J: TRBJ1-5
size: many

CDR3: CASSRFGQTNTEAFF
DNA: TGTGCCAGCAGCCGCTTCGGACAGACGAACACTGAAGCTTTCTTT
V: TRBV12-3/TRBV12-4
D: -
J: TRBJ1-1
size: few

CDR3: CASSPRRTGGYTGELFF
DNA: TGTGCCAGCAGCCCACGCAGGACAGGGGGCTACACCGGGGAGCTGTTTTTT
V: TRBV5-4
D: TRBD1
J: TRBJ2-2
size: many

CDR3: CASSYWGQAPRETQYF
DNA: TGTGCCAGCAGCTACTGGGGACAGGCTCCAAGGGAGACCCAGTACTTC
V: TRBV6-6
D: TRBD1
J: TRBJ2-5
size: many

CDR3: CSARNRDYNEQFF
DNA: TGCAGTGCTAGAAACAGGGACTACAATGAGCAGTTCTTC
V: TRBV20-1
D: -
J: TRBJ2-1
size: few

CDR3: CASSDSIRNNEQFF
DNA: TGTGCCAGCAGTGACTCGATTAGGAACAATGAGCAGTTCTTC
V: TRBV6-4
D: -
J: TRBJ2-1
size: many

CDR3: CASRGWDSPLHF
DNA: TGTGCCAGCAGGGGATGGGATTCACCCCTCCACTTT
V: TRBV6-2/TRBV6-3
D: -
J: TRBJ1-6
size: many

CDR3: CASSQDVGSEAFF
DNA: TGCGCCAGCAGCCAAGATGTTGGGAGTGAAGCTTTCTTT
V: TRBV4-1
D: -
J: TRBJ1-1
size: many

CDR3: CASSLLRASTGANVLTF
DNA: TGTGCCAGCAGCTTACTCAGGGCCTCGACTGGGGCCAACGTCCTGACTTTC
V: TRBV7-2
D: -
J: TRBJ2-6
size: many

CDR3: CASKQYYGYTF
DNA: TGTGCCAGCAAACAGTACTATGGCTACACCTTC
V: TRBV28
D: -
J: TRBJ1-2
size: few

CDR3: CASSLRVPPLHF
DNA: TGTGCCAGCAGCCTTAGGGTTCCACCCCTCCACTTT
V: TRBV14
D: -
J: TRBJ1-6
size: many

CDR3: CASSPQSYEQYF
DNA: TGTGCCAGCAGCCCGCAATCCTACGAGCAGTACTTC
V: TRBV7-9
D: -
J: TRBJ2-7
size: many

CDR3: CSVVGEGDSGNTIYF
DNA: TGCAGCGTTGTAGGGGAAGGGGACTCTGGAAACACCATATATTTT
V: TRBV29-1
D: -
J: TRBJ1-3
size: -

CDR3: CASSPLGSTTEQYF
DNA: TGTGCCAGCTCACCCCTAGGGTCAACCACGGAGCAGTACTTC
V: TRBV18
D: -
J: TRBJ2-7
size: many